This TCR beta chain was recovered during a study (dated by TCRdb to 2014 to 2015). In terms of the full investigation: The study tested whether tumor-infiltrating Tregs in breast cancer are recruited from blood Tregs or converted in situ from other CD4+ T cell subsets.

CD4+CD25+CD127-/low cells were isolated as Tregs. Tregs, naive and memory CD4+ T cells from tumor, blood and ipsilateral draining lymph nodes of five breast cancer patients underwent full-length TCR alpha and beta sequencing. Ficoll density gradient centrifugation was used to isolate mononuclear cells from either lymph nodes or roughly 46 ml of peripheral blood. FACS confirmed that the sorted cell populations were more than 90% pure. Via the germline V gene (reference sequence), CDR1 is LGHDT and CDR2 YNNKEL. V gives up 0 bases and J gives up 4 bases, and the segment between their germline ends measures 7 bases. The CDR3, from cysteine to phenylalanine, totals 14 residues. This entry keeps only the CDR3 DNA: 42 bases, framed from base 1. Amplification of full-length TCR variable regions was done by 5' RACE PCR using constant-region reverse primers, and this step was followed by semi-nested PCR with Nested Universal Primer A. The ReliaPrep RNA Cell Miniprep System was used to extract total RNA, which was then reverse transcribed into 5'RACE-ready cDNA with the SMARTer RACE 5'/3' Kit. Multiplex adaptors were used to barcode the full-length TCR alpha and beta libraries, which were then sequenced on an Illumina MiSeq. In the authors' own workflow: For each of nine subset-tissue groups, sequencing data from the five patients were pooled, and the groups were compared by unsupervised clustering of TCR gene usage. Repertoire similarity was calculated with the Morisita-Horn index, weighting shared sequences by their contribution to each repertoire. TCRdb reworked the public reads: Q25 trimming with fastp, MiXCR clone assembly, productive beta chains retained. Merged by CDR3 protein, the rows form single entries marked with the most common genes and DNA. The V and J calls reflect TCRdb's pipeline rather than the authors' work. In this sample the table shows tens of thousands of distinct CDR3 sequences, around 20% of which occur a single time. About 4% of the sample rests with the top ten.

On this clonotype itself: This clone's antigen is unknown. No base quality information exists; no much larger clone differs at one position.

Overall study outcomes, separate from this receptor: In terms of TCR gene usage, tumor memory CD4+ T cells clustered together with blood and lymph node memory CD4+ cells, as well as with lymph node naive CD4+ cells. Rather than covering whole repertoires, validation in the larger cohort was restricted to a single TCR beta V-J rearrangement. Tumor-infiltrating Treg TCR alpha and beta sequences overlapped most with tumor naive CD4+ T cells, then with blood naive CD4+ T cells.

The rearrangement joined TRBV3-1 to TRBJ2-4; the D gene is unclear. This TCR derives from a female donor with breast cancer. The sequencing sample was made of Tregs sorted from blood. CDR3 reads: CASSQDPEKNIQYF. The nucleotides are TGTGCCAGCAGCCAAGATCCAGAAAAAAACATTCAGTACTTC. The reference TRBV3-1 and TRBJ2-4 proteins fill in what lies around the CDR3, so the full variable domain reads DTAVSQTPKYLVTQMGNDKSIKCEQNLGHDTMYWYKQDSKKFLKIMFSYNNKELIINETVPNRFSPKSPDKAHLNLHINSLELGDSAVYFCASSQDPEKNIQYFGAGTRLSVL.